A selection of T cell receptor beta chains follows, all from one sample in a study of shared clonotypes between healthy human individuals. Clones were read by immunoSEQ multiplex PCR, and TCRdb kept only the in-frame ones, dropping some. Found here are under 2,500,000 clones, about 94% of them singletons; the top ten hold roughly 0.13%. The specimen sequenced was naive CD4+ T cells sorted from blood. Receptors originate from a man younger than 30 in good health. Both conserved end residues are part of each CDR3. D genes are given only for firm matches. Size is omitted from some rows. Given values are once, few, many or a class for expanded clones.

TRBV9	NA	NA	TRBJ1-2	TGTGCCAGCAGCGTGTCGGGGGCTAGGGATGGCTACACCTTC	CASSVSGARDGYTF
TRBV5-6	TRBD1	NA	TRBJ1-6	TGTGCCAGCAGCTTCGGCCCAATTGATCGGACAGGGCACAATTCACCCCTCCACTTT	CASSFGPIDRTGHNSPLHF
TRBV7-9	TRBD1	NA	TRBJ2-7	TGTGCCAGCGTCGGAGCAGGGGGATCCTACGAGCAGTACTTC	CASVGAGGSYEQYF
TRBV7-9	NA	NA	TRBJ1-2	TGTGCCAGCAGCTTAGGTCTCCGGAACGGCTACACCTTC	CASSLGLRNGYTF
TRBV10-3	NA	NA	TRBJ2-1	TGTGCCATCAGTGGGGGGGATGAGCAGTTCTTC	CAISGGDEQFF
TRBV18	NA	once	TRBJ2-2	TGTGCCAGCTCACCAGCGAGCGTCGGGGAGCTGTTTTTT	CASSPASVGELFF
TRBV5-1	TRBD1	once	TRBJ2-3	TGCGCCAGCAGCCCCCGGGACAGGAACACAGATACGCAGTATTTT	CASSPRDRNTDTQYF
TRBV5-1	NA	NA	TRBJ2-5	TGCGCCAGCAGCTTGGAAGCCGGCCGGACCCAGTACTTC	CASSLEAGRTQYF
TRBV4-1	NA	NA	TRBJ1-2	TGCGCCAGCAGCCCCGATGGAGTTAACTATGGCTACACCTTC	CASSPDGVNYGYTF
TRBV2	NA	NA	TRBJ2-5	TGTGCCAGCAGTCGGGGGGCCGGGGAGACCCAGTACTTC	CASSRGAGETQYF
TRBV30	TRBD1	NA	TRBJ1-5	TGTGCCTGGAGCTTGGGACAGGGGAAGCAGCCCCAGCATTTT	CAWSLGQGKQPQHF
TRBV7-9	NA	once	TRBJ1-1	TGTGCCAGCAGACCAAGGGACAATTTGAACACTGAAGCTTTCTTT	CASRPRDNLNTEAFF
TRBV18	NA	NA	TRBJ2-5	TGTGCCAGCTCACCAACTAGAAGCGAGACCCAGTACTTC	CASSPTRSETQYF
TRBV7-8	TRBD2	NA	TRBJ2-1	TGTGCCAGCAGCTTTAGCGGGGGCTCCTACAATGAGCAGTTCTTC	CASSFSGGSYNEQFF
TRBV11-2	NA	NA	TRBJ2-4	TGTGCCAGCAGCCCGGACAGACGAACCTTGTACATTCAGTACTTC	CASSPDRRTLYIQYF
TRBV9	TRBD2	NA	TRBJ2-7	TGTGCCAGCAGCGAAACTAGCGGGAGCTCCTACGAGCAGTACTTC	CASSETSGSSYEQYF
TRBV10-3	TRBD1	NA	TRBJ1-6	TGTGCCATCAGTGAGACAGGGGGTAATTCACCCCTCCACTTT	CAISETGGNSPLHF
TRBV6-6	NA	NA	TRBJ1-4	TGTGCCAGCGGCGTAGAGGGGGAAGGAGAAAAACTGTTTTTT	CASGVEGEGEKLFF
TRBV4-2	NA	NA	TRBJ2-7	TGTGCCAGCAGCCACGGGACCGAGACCTACGAGCAGTACTTC	CASSHGTETYEQYF
TRBV6-5	NA	NA	TRBJ2-3	TGTGCCAGTCGGGCGGATAGCACAGATACGCAGTATTTT	CASRADSTDTQYF
TRBV29-1	NA	NA	TRBJ1-5	TGCAGCGCCCATCAGCCCCAGCATTTT	CSAHQPQHF
TRBV6-5	NA	NA	TRBJ2-7	TGTGCCAGCAGTTCAGGTGAAGGGAAATACGAGCAGTACTTC	CASSSGEGKYEQYF
TRBV2	NA	NA	TRBJ2-7	TGTGCCAGCAGTGAAAGCTCAGGGGCCCTCTACGAGCAGTACTTC	CASSESSGALYEQYF
TRBV2	TRBD1	NA	TRBJ1-5	TGTGCCAGCAGTGGGACAGGAAATCAGCCCCAGCATTTT	CASSGTGNQPQHF
TRBV7-9	NA	NA	TRBJ2-1	TGTGCCAGCAGCTTAGGCCCAGGGAAGAATGAGCAGTTCTTC	CASSLGPGKNEQFF
TRBV7-9	TRBD1	NA	TRBJ1-4	TGTGCCAGCAGCAAGGACAGGGGAGGAGGTGAAAAACTGTTTTTT	CASSKDRGGGEKLFF
TRBV6-1	TRBD2	NA	TRBJ2-5	TGTGCCACCCGACTAGCGGGGGGCCAAGAGACCCAGTACTTC	CATRLAGGQETQYF
TRBV7-9	NA	NA	TRBJ2-7	TGTGCCAGCAGCTTAGGCATCGCCAACGAGCAGTACTTC	CASSLGIANEQYF
TRBV30	NA	NA	TRBJ2-3	TGTGCCTGTGACAGCTCACGTCCAGATACGCAGTATTTT	CACDSSRPDTQYF
TRBV10-3	NA	NA	TRBJ2-2	TGTGCCATCAGTGACAGTTCACAGAGCACCGGGGAGCTGTTTTTT	CAISDSSQSTGELFF
TRBV18	TRBD1	NA	TRBJ1-1	TGTGCCAGCTCAACGGGACAGGGGAGAATGAACACTGAAGCTTTCTTT	CASSTGQGRMNTEAFF
TRBV5-1	NA	few	TRBJ1-2	TGCGCCAGCAGCTTGGTAGGCGATAACTATGGCTACACCTTC	CASSLVGDNYGYTF
TRBV2	NA	NA	TRBJ2-5	TGTGCCAGCAATTCGGTTAGGGGGAGCAAAGAGACCCAGTACTTC	CASNSVRGSKETQYF
TRBV30	NA	NA	TRBJ2-4	TGTGCCTGGAACAGGGACCCACTAGCCAAAAACATTCAGTACTTC	CAWNRDPLAKNIQYF
TRBV5-1	TRBD2	NA	TRBJ2-7	TGCGCCAGCAGCAGTACCGGGACTAGCGGGGGCCTACCGCGGGAGCAGTACTTC	CASSSTGTSGGLPREQYF
TRBV5-4	TRBD1	NA	TRBJ1-6	TGTGCCAGCAGCTTGGTGCAGGGGGCGCGGAGCTCCTATAATTCACCCCTCCACTTT	CASSLVQGARSSYNSPLHF
TRBV2	NA	NA	TRBJ2-7	TGTGCCAGCAGCAGGGAGGCGATCTACGAGCAGTACTTC	CASSREAIYEQYF
TRBV6-1	TRBD1	NA	TRBJ2-5	TGTGCCAGCACTATGTTGGACAGGGAAGAGACCCAGTACTTC	CASTMLDREETQYF
TRBV14	TRBD2	NA	TRBJ2-7	TGTGCCAGCAGCCAAGTAGCGGGAACCGTCGAGCAGTACTTC	CASSQVAGTVEQYF
TRBV5-5	NA	NA	TRBJ1-6	TGTGCCAGCAGCGACGGGCCGTCAAAAAAGGGGTCCTATAATTCACCCCTCCACTTT	CASSDGPSKKGSYNSPLHF
TRBV2	NA	NA	TRBJ1-1	TGTGCCAGCACGAAAGCGGGACTGGGGGCGACTGAAGCTTTCTTT	CASTKAGLGATEAFF
TRBV19	NA	NA	TRBJ1-4	TGTGCCAGTAGTTTGTCAGGGGCAACTAATGAAAAACTGTTTTTT	CASSLSGATNEKLFF
TRBV2	NA	NA	TRBJ1-1	TGTGCCAGCAGTGAGGCCAGCGCGCCCACTGAAGCTTTCTTT	CASSEASAPTEAFF
TRBV7-9	NA	NA	TRBJ2-3	TGTGCCAGCAGCCCCCCGGCTAATTTAGATACGCAGTATTTT	CASSPPANLDTQYF
TRBV4-2	NA	NA	TRBJ1-4	TGTGCCAGCAGCCAAGATCAGGGAGGGCTGGAAGAAAAACTGTTTTTT	CASSQDQGGLEEKLFF
TRBV5-1	TRBD1	NA	TRBJ2-7	TGCGCCAGCAGCTTGGCCCGGGACAGGCCCTACGAGCAGTACTTC	CASSLARDRPYEQYF
TRBV9	NA	NA	TRBJ1-5	TGTGCCAGCAGCGTCGGGGTCTCGGGTAATCAGCCCCAGCATTTT	CASSVGVSGNQPQHF
TRBV29-1	NA	once	TRBJ2-5	TGCAGCGTTGAAGCAGACGGCCGGCGGGAGACCCAGTACTTC	CSVEADGRRETQYF